Presented here are 18 T cell receptor beta chains from one specimen sequenced in a study of blood T cell repertoires in COVID-19. Profiled with immunoSEQ multiplex PCR; TCRdb holds only in-frame clones, not every one. The data contain 30,000 to 40,000 clones, 75% of them seen just once; the ten biggest clones take up 14% to 15%. The specimen was peripheral blood. The receptors were sampled from an elderly man with active or convalescent COVID-19.

The DNA of the CDR3 is TGTGCCAGCAGCAATCTAGCGGGAGCGGTCGAGCAGTACTTC. This translates into CASSNLAGAVEQYF. The V and J genes are TRBV7-2 and TRBJ2-7; 10 bases agree with TRBD2. Germline trimming cut 5 bases from V and 6 bases from J; bases unmatched to any gene: 7. From germline, CDR1 is SGHTA and CDR2 FQGNSA. This CDR3 has 14 amino acids.

This chain links TRBV12-3 or TRBV12-4 with TRBJ1-2; TRBD1 matches 9 bases. The CDR3 sequence is 13 residues long. The V and J ends lost 5 bases and 7 bases, in that order; junction bases with no gene match: 5. The CDR3 loop reads CASSRDRVFGYTF. CDR3 in DNA: TGTGCCAGCAGTAGGGACAGGGTTTTTGGCTACACCTTC.

This chain links TRBV7-2 with TRBJ2-7; D is uncertain. The CDR3 sequence is 13 residues long. Germline CDR1 reads SGHTA; CDR2 reads FQGNSA. Trimming took off 3 bases at V and 2 bases at J, with 8 bases between the two ends. The CDR3 DNA is TGTGCCAGCAGCTTCGAGGCCGCCTACGAGCAGTACTTC. Translated: CASSFEAAYEQYF. The full variable domain, its missing parts supplied by reference TRBV7-2 and TRBJ2-7, is GAGVSQSPSNKVTEKGKDVELRCDPISGHTALYWYRQSLGQGLEFLIYFQGNSAPDKSGLPSDRFSAERTGGSVSTLTIQRTQQEDSAVYLCASSFEAAYEQYFGPGTRLTVT.

The chain recombines TRBV28 with TRBJ2-4; possibly TRBD1 for D (6 bases). V was clipped by 1 base and J by 7 bases, with 11 bases between them. Germline CDR1 and CDR2: MDHEN and SYDVKM. The CDR3 contains 14 residues. The chain's CDR3 is CASSLLGAANIQYF. The CDR3 DNA is TGTGCCAGCAGTTTATTGGGGGCCGCGAACATTCAGTACTTC. The full variable domain, completed using reference TRBV28 and TRBJ2-4, is DVKVTQSSRYLVKRTGEKVFLECVQDMDHENMFWYRQDPGLGLRLIYFSYDVKMKEKGDIPEGYSVSREKKERFSLILESASTNQTSMYLCASSLLGAANIQYFGAGTRLSVL.

This chain links TRBV5-1 with TRBJ2-1, with 10 bases fitting TRBD1. Losses at the gene ends were 0 bases for V and 7 bases for J; bases not matched to a gene: 4. The CDR3 is 15 amino acids. The germline CDR1 and CDR2 sequences are SGHRS and YFSETQ. The DNA of the CDR3 is TGCGCCAGCAGCTTGGGACAGGGGGCGTTTAATGAGCAGTTCTTC. Translating it yields CASSLGQGAFNEQFF.

The chain couples TRBV24-1 to TRBJ2-5, with 16 bases fitting TRBD2. CDR1 and CDR2 from the germline V gene are KGHDR and SFDVKD. V trimming: 6 bases; J trimming: 5 bases; junction bases outside the gene matches: 17. This CDR3 contains 20 residues. For the CDR3, the DNA is TGTGCCACCAGTTCGTCCCGGGACAGGGGACTAGCGGGAGGGCCGGAGACCCAGTACTTC. Its protein is CATSSSRDRGLAGGPETQYF.

This chain joins TRBV6-5 and TRBJ2-2; tentatively, D is TRBD1 (6 bases). The V end was cut by 6 bases, the J end by 8 bases, with 19 bases between. The CDR3 loop spans 15 amino acids. From germline, CDR1 is MNHEY and CDR2 SVGAGI. CDR3: CASRAGTLTRGELFF. The CDR3 DNA sequence: TGTGCCAGCAGAGCCGGGACACTTACTCGAGGGGAGCTGTTTTTT.

The DNA of the CDR3 is TGTGCCAGCAGTTTAGATCTATTAGCGGGGGATACGCAGTATTTT. As protein: CASSLDLLAGDTQYF. The chain uses TRBV27 and TRBJ2-3; the match to TRBD2 covers 8 bases. Germline loops: CDR1 MNHEY, CDR2 SMNVEV (reference sequence). With V trimmed by 2 bases and J by 6 bases, 7 bases remained unmatched. The CDR3 covers 15 residues.

CDR3 coding DNA: TGTGCCAGCAGCAGGAGGACTAGCGGTTACACCGGGGAGCTGTTTTTT. Its translation: CASSRRTSGYTGELFF. The chain couples TRBV7-2 to TRBJ2-2; 10 bases line up with TRBD2. The CDR3 runs to 16 residues. CDR1 and CDR2 from the germline V gene are SGHTA and FQGNSA. The V segment lost 5 bases and the J segment 3 bases; nucleotides outside the gene matches: 6.

This sequence joins TRBV7-9 and TRBJ1-2, with a possible D match to TRBD1 (6 bases). Germline CDR1 and CDR2: SEHNR and FQNEAQ (reference sequence). The length of the CDR3 is 15 residues. Trimming removed 4 bases at V and 7 bases at J, with 19 bases between. The CDR3 DNA follows: TGTGCCAGCAGCTCCGCTGATCGACAGGCGGCTGGCTACACCTTC. It specifies CASSSADRQAAGYTF.

This clone has just a few counts. The chain combines TRBV5-4 with TRBJ2-1; 9 nucleotides align to TRBD2. J lost 5 bases, V lost 0 bases, and 3 bases had no gene match. This CDR3 has 15 residues. The germline V gene has CDR1 SGHNT and CDR2 YYREEE (reference sequence). CDR3 nucleotide sequence: TGTGCCAGCAGCTTGGCACTAGCGGGTAACAATGAGCAGTTCTTC. Its protein is CASSLALAGNNEQFF.

The chain couples TRBV2 to TRBJ1-2; D not resolved. Deletions cut 4 bases from V and 4 bases from J, with 10 bases between. CDR3 size: 13 residues. The germline V gene has CDR1 SNHLY and CDR2 FYNNEI. CDR3 protein: CASSVPFSYGYTF. DNA of the CDR3: TGTGCCAGCAGTGTCCCGTTTAGCTATGGCTACACCTTC.

The chain carries TRBV5-4 and TRBJ2-3, with TRBD2 identical over 10 bases. J was trimmed by 4 bases and V by 3 bases; bases with no gene match: 8. Germline values: CDR1 SGHNT, CDR2 YYREEE (reference sequence). The CDR3 consists of 16 residues. The CDR3 here is CASSSASGRSADTQYF. The CDR3 region has the DNA TGTGCCAGCAGCTCGGCTAGCGGGAGATCAGCAGATACGCAGTATTTT.

This chain uses TRBV7-2 with TRBJ2-7; perhaps TRBD2 as D (7 bases). Trimming took off 3 bases at V and 4 bases at J, with 16 bases between the two ends. Germline lookup yields CDR1 SGHTA and CDR2 FQGNSA. This CDR3 has 15 residues. This CDR3 reads CASSLGAGAPYEQYF. The CDR3 DNA is TGTGCCAGCAGCTTGGGGGCGGGGGCCCCTTACGAGCAGTACTTC.

There are a few counts of this clone. The chain uses TRBV7-9 and TRBJ2-7, with D uncertain. CDR1 SEHNR and CDR2 FQNEAQ come from the germline V gene (reference sequence). Trimming left V 4 bases short and J 6 bases short, with 7 bases between. CDR3 length: 11 residues. CDR3 loop: CASSSPGEQYF. For the CDR3, the DNA is TGTGCCAGCAGCTCTCCGGGCGAGCAGTACTTC. The whole variable domain, remainder taken from reference TRBV7-9 and TRBJ2-7, is DTGVSQNPRHKITKRGQNVTFRCDPISEHNRLYWYRQTLGQGPEFLTYFQNEAQLEKSRLLSDRFSAERPKGSFSTLEIQRTEQGDSAMYLCASSSPGEQYFGPGTRLTVT.

This rearrangement joins TRBV6-1 to TRBJ2-4, with unresolved D. The germline V gene has CDR1 MNHNS and CDR2 SASEGT. The CDR3 is made up of 15 amino acids. The V end lost 1 base, the J end lost 6 bases, and 13 bases lay between the germline ends. CDR3 residues: CASSEGFTPLNIQYF. CDR3 DNA sequence: TGTGCCAGCAGTGAAGGGTTCACACCTTTAAACATTCAGTACTTC.

The rearrangement links TRBV18 to TRBJ2-7, with D perhaps TRBD1 (5 bases). The CDR3 contains 14 residues. Deletions cut 2 bases from V and 1 base from J, with 9 bases between. Germline lookup yields CDR1 KGHSH and CDR2 LQKENI. CDR3 DNA sequence: TGTGCCAGCTCACCAGAACAGGTATCCTACGAGCAGTACTTC. Translating it yields CASSPEQVSYEQYF. The complete variable domain, with remaining parts taken from reference TRBV18 and TRBJ2-7, reads NAGVMQNPRHLVRRRGQEARLRCSPMKGHSHVYWYRQLPEEGLKFMVYLQKENIIDESGMPKERFSAEFPKEGPSILRIQQVVRGDSAAYFCASSPEQVSYEQYFGPGTRLTVT.

The chain combines TRBV4-3 with TRBJ2-7; 7 bases fit TRBD1. V gave up 3 bases and J gave up 3 bases; unmatched junction bases: 5. CDR1 is LGHNA and CDR2 is YSLEER in the germline V gene. This CDR3 comprises 14 residues. The CDR3 region is CASSQEQGDYEQYF. CDR3 in DNA: TGCGCCAGCAGCCAGGAGCAGGGGGACTACGAGCAGTACTTC.